The 25 T cell receptor beta chains listed next were all sequenced from one sample in a study of beta chain features in type 1 diabetes. Reverse transcribing all isolated RNA meant expressed TCRB transcripts were sequenced. The assay was immunoSEQ multiplex PCR, and TCRdb's table has in-frame clones only and misses some. The data contain under 250,000 clones, 25% to 30% of them singletons. Source material: central memory CD4+ T cells from blood. These receptors came from a man aged 30 to 45 in good health.

This clone has more than one count but fewer than ten. This chain uses TRBV5-6 with TRBJ1-2; possibly TRBD1 for D (6 bases). V shed 2 bases and J shed 6 bases, with 14 bases lying between them. The germline gives CDR1 SGHDT, CDR2 YYEEEE. The CDR3 length is 14 residues. CDR3 nucleotide sequence: TGTGCCAGCAGCTTTGGGAGACAGGCGGATGGCTACACCTTC. Its translation: CASSFGRQADGYTF.

This clone has more than one count but fewer than ten. V is TRBV7-9 and J is TRBJ2-6; maybe TRBD2 (6 bases). The CDR3 contains 16 residues. Germline V gives CDR1 SEHNR, CDR2 FQNEAQ (reference sequence). Trimming stripped 1 base from V and 2 bases from J, with 9 bases between. The CDR3 DNA follows: TGTGCCAGCAGCTTAGATGGAGGGGCTGGGGCCAACGTCCTGACTTTC. This encodes CASSLDGGAGANVLTF.

This clone has a handful of counts. This sequence joins TRBV9 and TRBJ2-7; 8 bases agree with TRBD1. With 4 bases clipped from V and 5 bases from J, the junction kept 11 bases outside the gene matches. Per germline, CDR1 SGDLS and CDR2 YYNGEE. This CDR3 contains 15 residues. The CDR3 reads CASSPGTGLDHEQYF. The CDR3, as DNA: TGTGCCAGCAGCCCGGGGACAGGCCTGGACCACGAGCAGTACTTC.

This clone was counted ten times or more. This sequence joins TRBV15 and TRBJ2-4, with 11 positions matching TRBD2. The ends lost 3 bases at V and 9 bases at J; junction bases unmatched: 10. This CDR3 spans 16 amino acids. The germline V gene encodes CDR1 LNHNV and CDR2 YYDKDF (reference sequence). The CDR3 DNA is TGTGCCACCAGCAGGACACTAGCGGGAGAATTCGTCATTCAGTACTTC. This codes for CATSRTLAGEFVIQYF.

This clone was found a few times. V gene TRBV7-2 combines with J gene TRBJ2-5, with 7 bases identical to TRBD1. CDR3 length equals 14 residues. Germline-derived CDR1 and CDR2 are SGHTA and FQGNSA. V lost 2 bases, J lost 3 bases, and 3 bases stayed unmatched. The CDR3 nucleotides read TGTGCCAGCAGCTTATGGCAGGGGGAAGAGACCCAGTACTTC. Its translation: CASSLWQGEETQYF.

This chain uses TRBV7-2 with TRBJ2-2; TRBD2 agrees at 8 bases. J gave up 0 bases and V 6 bases, and 3 bases lay outside the gene matches. Germline V gives CDR1 SGHTA, CDR2 FQGNSA. The CDR3 covers 15 residues. The CDR3 reads CASRAGGPNTGELFF. CDR3 bases: TGTGCCAGCAGGGCGGGGGGCCCGAACACCGGGGAGCTGTTTTTT.

The genes are TRBV25-1 and TRBJ2-3, with D perhaps matching TRBD1 (5 bases). Germline values: CDR1 MGHDK, CDR2 SYGVNS. The CDR3 consists of 15 residues. The V and J ends lost 1 base and 5 bases respectively, with 13 bases between them. This CDR3 is CASSEFGQGLDTQYF. The CDR3, as DNA: TGTGCCAGCAGTGAATTTGGGCAGGGATTAGATACGCAGTATTTT.

This clone was observed a handful of times. The rearrangement links TRBV7-2 to TRBJ2-7, with 12 bases aligning to TRBD2. Germline lookup yields CDR1 SGHTA and CDR2 FQGNSA. This CDR3 comprises 15 residues. The V segment lost 5 bases and the J segment 3 bases; nucleotides outside the gene matches: 5. The DNA of the CDR3 is TGTGCCAGCAGCCCTGGACTAGCGGGATACTACGAGCAGTACTTC. Amino acid sequence: CASSPGLAGYYEQYF.

This chain uses TRBV5-1 with TRBJ2-1; 9 bases map to TRBD2. Per the germline V gene, CDR1 is SGHRS and CDR2 is YFSETQ. V lost 3 bases and J lost 6; bases outside the gene matches: 7. The CDR3 length is 15 residues. The CDR3 here is CASSWSVAGANEQFF. The CDR3 bases are TGCGCCAGCAGCTGGTCGGTAGCGGGAGCCAATGAGCAGTTCTTC.

With regard to this clone: No DNA is shown, since the ends of the CDR3 on it are uncertain; the CDR3 is the one TCRdb lists. J is TRBJ2-7 and V is TRBV7-8. 15 amino acids form the CDR3, both terminal residues included. Germline loops: CDR1 SGHVS, CDR2 FQNEAQ. CDR3: CASSFGPGRTYEQYF.

The rearrangement joins TRBV30 to TRBJ1-1; a possible D gene is TRBD1 (5 bases). Trimming shortened V by 5 bases and J by 5 bases, and 15 bases separated the two germline ends. CDR3 size: 13 residues. Germline assignment: CDR1 GTSNPN and CDR2 SVGIG (reference sequence). Written as DNA, the CDR3 is TGTGCCTGGTCCCGAGGCGGGACGACTGAAGCTTTCTTT. Residues: CAWSRGGTTEAFF. Complete variable domain (other parts from reference TRBV30 and TRBJ1-1): SQTIHQWPATLVQPVGSPLSLECTVEGTSNPNLYWYRQAAGRGLQLLFYSVGIGQISSEVPQNLSASRPQDRQFILSSKKLLLSDSGFYLCAWSRGGTTEAFFGQGTRLTVV.

The genes are TRBV7-2 and TRBJ2-1; 7 bases agree with TRBD2. The CDR3 sequence is 14 residues long. Germline CDR1 reads SGHTA; CDR2 reads FQGNSA. The V segment lost 5 bases and the J segment 7 bases; nucleotides outside the gene matches: 8. The CDR3 bases are TGTGCCAGCAGCGGGAGGGCCGAGTTTAATGAGCAGTTCTTC. Translating gives CASSGRAEFNEQFF. The complete variable domain, with remaining parts taken from reference TRBV7-2 and TRBJ2-1, reads GAGVSQSPSNKVTEKGKDVELRCDPISGHTALYWYRQSLGQGLEFLIYFQGNSAPDKSGLPSDRFSAERTGGSVSTLTIQRTQQEDSAVYLCASSGRAEFNEQFFGPGTRLTVL.

As concerns this clone: This likely reflects a read error, since a far larger clone is one base away. The chain is built from TRBV11-2 and TRBJ2-7; no clear D. V lost 3 bases and J 0 bases, leaving 9 bases between the germline ends. The germline V gene encodes CDR1 SGHAT and CDR2 FQNNGV. The CDR3 extends over 14 amino acids. Here the CDR3 DNA reads TGTGCCAGCAGCTTTCGGATCCTCTCCTACGAGCAGTACTTC. Its protein is CASSFRILSYEQYF.

This clone has a handful of counts. The CDR3 sequence: CASTLRSGGRNQPQHF. The DNA of the CDR3 is TGCGCCAGCACCCTGAGATCAGGGGGCCGCAATCAGCCCCAGCATTTT. The gene calls are TRBV23-1 and TRBJ1-5; TRBD1 aligns across 8 bases. TRBV23-1 is known as an ORF, though its function is uncertain. This CDR3 region has 16 residues. The ends lost 7 bases at V and 2 bases at J; junction bases unmatched: 10.

The V and J genes are TRBV5-1 and TRBJ2-6, with a possible D match to TRBD1 (5 bases). V lost 4 bases to trimming and J lost 3 bases, with 11 bases between them. This CDR3 has 15 amino acids. Per the germline V gene, CDR1 is SGHRS and CDR2 is YFSETQ. This chain's CDR3 is CASSAQGSGANVLTF. The CDR3 DNA reads TGCGCCAGCAGCGCTCAGGGCAGTGGGGCCAACGTCCTGACTTTC.

The chain is built from TRBV2 and TRBJ2-5; 7 bases align to TRBD2. From germline, CDR1 is SNHLY and CDR2 FYNNEI. Trimming removed 7 bases from V and 3 bases from J; junction bases left unmatched: 8. The CDR3 totals 14 residues. The CDR3 protein is CASTARGGEETQYF. CDR3 coding DNA: TGTGCCAGCACAGCCCGGGGAGGGGAAGAGACCCAGTACTTC.

This rearrangement joins TRBV29-1 to TRBJ2-3; 12 nucleotides align to TRBD2. The CDR3 has 15 amino acids. V shed 5 bases and J 1 base; nucleotides not matched to a gene: 4. In germline, CDR1 is SQVTM, CDR2 ANQGSEA. The CDR3 bases are TGCAGCGTTCGGGCTAGCGGGAGGGGCACAGATACGCAGTATTTT. Its translation is CSVRASGRGTDTQYF.

The chain links TRBV6-5 to TRBJ2-3; D is uncertain. The V end lost 6 bases, the J end lost 2 bases, and 9 bases lay between the germline ends. Per germline, CDR1 MNHEY and CDR2 SVGAGI. The CDR3 consists of 13 residues. CDR3 DNA: TGTGCCAGCAGCCGCAGGTACACAGATACGCAGTATTTT. This codes for CASSRRYTDTQYF.

V is TRBV25-1 and J is TRBJ1-1; TRBD1 might be the D (5 bases). The V and J ends lost 1 base and 1 base respectively, with 7 bases between them. This CDR3 spans 14 amino acids. Per germline, CDR1 MGHDK and CDR2 SYGVNS. CDR3 region: CASSEFTGNTEAFF. The CDR3 DNA sequence: TGTGCCAGCAGTGAATTTACAGGGAACACTGAAGCTTTCTTT.

In DNA, the CDR3 is TGTGCCAGCAGCTTACTCCCTGGGGGTCCCCCAGATACGCAGTATTTT. Its translation is CASSLLPGGPPDTQYF. This chain uses TRBV7-9 with TRBJ2-3; D tentatively reads TRBD1 or TRBD2 (5 bases each). CDR3 size: 16 residues. In germline, CDR1 is SEHNR, CDR2 FQNEAQ (reference sequence). V was pared by 2 bases and J by 4 bases, with 16 bases between.

The CDR3 spells CASSVETGNTIYF. As DNA, the CDR3 is TGTGCCAGCAGCGTAGAAACTGGAAACACCATATATTTT. J is TRBJ1-3 and V is TRBV9, with D unresolved. The CDR3 covers 13 residues. Germline CDR1 reads SGDLS; CDR2 reads YYNGEE. With 0 bases removed from V and 2 bases from J, the gap between germline ends came to 3 bases.

The genes are TRBV7-2 and TRBJ2-5; the D is unclear. Germline CDR1 and CDR2: SGHTA and FQGNSA. This CDR3 has 14 residues. V shed 8 bases and J shed 3 bases, with 16 bases lying between them. The CDR3 reads CASSQVPPKETQYF. CDR3 in DNA: TGTGCCAGCTCCCAAGTCCCACCCAAAGAGACCCAGTACTTC.

This clone has just a few counts. The chain employs TRBV30 and TRBJ2-5, with unresolved D. The J call may not be correct, given that the DNA end is closer to TRBJ2-7. Germline CDR1 and CDR2: GTSNPN and SVGIG (reference sequence). This CDR3 has 17 residues. In nucleotides, the CDR3 is TGTGCCTGGAGTAGGGTCCGGCCCGAGAGGCTCTCCTACGAGCAGTACTTC. Translation gives CAWSRVRPERLSYEQYF.

The gene calls are TRBV7-9 and TRBJ1-1; D gene unclear. V was pared by 2 bases and J by 1 base, with 11 bases between. The CDR3 consists of 15 residues. CDR1 SEHNR and CDR2 FQNEAQ come from the germline V gene (reference sequence). CDR3 sequence reads: CASSLPQARNTEAFF. CDR3 DNA: TGTGCCAGCAGCTTACCTCAGGCTAGGAACACTGAAGCTTTCTTT.

This clone was counted only a few times. J is TRBJ2-1 and V is TRBV7-8; D is uncertain. The CDR3 contains 14 residues. The germline CDR1 and CDR2 sequences are SGHVS and FQNEAQ. V was clipped by 0 bases and J by 3 bases, with 6 bases between them. The CDR3 loop reads CASSLAGDYNEQFF. For the CDR3, the DNA is TGTGCCAGCAGCTTAGCTGGGGACTACAATGAGCAGTTCTTC. Filled out from reference TRBV7-8 and TRBJ2-1, the complete variable domain reads GAGVSQSPRYKVAKRGQDVALRCDPISGHVSLFWYQQALGQGPEFLTYFQNEAQLDKSGLPSDRFFAERPEGSVSTLKIQRTQQEDSAVYLCASSLAGDYNEQFFGPGTRLTVL.